This T cell receptor beta chain originates from a study of blood T cells in healthy people across ages. Next came a second PCR, run for about 7 to 12 cycles, which used a sample-barcoded 5' primer along with a J-beta primer mix. TCRdb analysed the 5' RACE reads with MiXCR anew, one entry per CDR3 protein. There are some 1,800,000 distinct CDR3 sequences in the sample; about two fifths occur only once, and 20% to 25% lies in the top ten. Every donor provided 7.5 to 10 milliliters of peripheral blood. The V end was cut by 7 bases, the J end by 2 bases, with 23 bases between. The germline V gene encodes CDR1 SEHNR and CDR2 FQNEAQ (reference sequence). CDR3 length equals 17 residues.

This sequence joins TRBV7-9 and TRBJ1-1; the D gene is possibly TRBD1 (5 bases). Sequenced input: blood. This receptor was identified in a human donor in good health. The CDR3 nucleotides read TGTGCCAGCACCGCCATAAAAGGGCAGGGCACAAACACTGAAGCTTTCTTT. Translated: CASTAIKGQGTNTEAFF.